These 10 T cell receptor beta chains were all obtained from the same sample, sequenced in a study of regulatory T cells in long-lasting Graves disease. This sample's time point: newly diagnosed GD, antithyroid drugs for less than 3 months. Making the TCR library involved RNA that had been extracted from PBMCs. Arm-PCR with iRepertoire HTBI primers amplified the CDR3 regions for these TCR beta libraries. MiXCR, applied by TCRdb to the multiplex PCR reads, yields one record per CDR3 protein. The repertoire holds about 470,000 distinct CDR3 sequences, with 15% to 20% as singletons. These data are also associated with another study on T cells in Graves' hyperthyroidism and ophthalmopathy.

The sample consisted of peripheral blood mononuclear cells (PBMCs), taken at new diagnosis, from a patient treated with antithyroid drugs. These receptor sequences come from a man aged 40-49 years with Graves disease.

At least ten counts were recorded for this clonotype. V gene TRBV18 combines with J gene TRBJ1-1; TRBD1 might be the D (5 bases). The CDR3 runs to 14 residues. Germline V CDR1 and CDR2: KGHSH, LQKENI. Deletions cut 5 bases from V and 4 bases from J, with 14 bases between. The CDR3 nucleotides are TGTGCCAGCTCATCAGGTGTAACAGGCACTGAAGCTTTCTTT. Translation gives CASSSGVTGTEAFF.

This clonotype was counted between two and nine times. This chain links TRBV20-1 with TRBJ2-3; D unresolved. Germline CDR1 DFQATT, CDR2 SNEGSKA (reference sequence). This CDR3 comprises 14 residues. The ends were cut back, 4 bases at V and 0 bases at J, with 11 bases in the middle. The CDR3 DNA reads TGCAGTGCTACCCCAGTCCCTAGCACAGATACGCAGTATTTT. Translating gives CSATPVPSTDTQYF.

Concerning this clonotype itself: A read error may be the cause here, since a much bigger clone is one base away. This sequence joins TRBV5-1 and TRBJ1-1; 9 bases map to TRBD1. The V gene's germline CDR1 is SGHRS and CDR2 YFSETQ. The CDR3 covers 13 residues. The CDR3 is CASSFNRDRAYLF. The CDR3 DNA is TGCGCCAGCAGCTTCAACCGGGACAGGGCCTACTTATTT.

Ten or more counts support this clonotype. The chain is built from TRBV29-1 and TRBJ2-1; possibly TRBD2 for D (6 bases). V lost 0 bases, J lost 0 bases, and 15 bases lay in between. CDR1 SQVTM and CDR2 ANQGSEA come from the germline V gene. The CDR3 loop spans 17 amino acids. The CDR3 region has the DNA TGCAGCGTTGAAGACTTGGAGGGGCCGAGCTCCTACAATGAGCAGTTCTTC. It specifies CSVEDLEGPSSYNEQFF.

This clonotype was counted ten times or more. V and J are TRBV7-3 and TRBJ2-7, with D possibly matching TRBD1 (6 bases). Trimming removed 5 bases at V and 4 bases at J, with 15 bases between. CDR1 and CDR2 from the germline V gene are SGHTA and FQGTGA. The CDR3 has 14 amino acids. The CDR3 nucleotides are TGTGCCAGCAGCAAGGGGGTGGGGATGTACGAGCAGTACTTC. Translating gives CASSKGVGMYEQYF.

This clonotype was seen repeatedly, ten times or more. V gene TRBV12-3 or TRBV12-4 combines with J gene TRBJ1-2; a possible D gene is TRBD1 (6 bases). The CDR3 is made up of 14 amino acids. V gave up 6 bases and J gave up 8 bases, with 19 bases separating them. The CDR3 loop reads CASSHRATQSGYTF. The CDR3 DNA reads TGTGCCAGCAGCCACAGGGCCACCCAAAGCGGCTACACCTTC.

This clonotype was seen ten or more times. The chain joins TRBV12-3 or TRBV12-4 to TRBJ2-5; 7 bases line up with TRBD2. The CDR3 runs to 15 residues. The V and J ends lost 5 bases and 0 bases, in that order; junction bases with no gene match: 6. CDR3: CASSPRRENQETQYF. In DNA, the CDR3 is TGTGCCAGCAGTCCGAGGCGGGAGAACCAAGAGACCCAGTACTTC.

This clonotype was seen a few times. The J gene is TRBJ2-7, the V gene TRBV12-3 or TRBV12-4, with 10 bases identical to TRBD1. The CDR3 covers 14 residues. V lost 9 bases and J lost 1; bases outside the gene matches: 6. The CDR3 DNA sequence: TGTGCCAGTCTCCGGGACAGGGGATCCTACGAGCAGTACTTC. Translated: CASLRDRGSYEQYF.

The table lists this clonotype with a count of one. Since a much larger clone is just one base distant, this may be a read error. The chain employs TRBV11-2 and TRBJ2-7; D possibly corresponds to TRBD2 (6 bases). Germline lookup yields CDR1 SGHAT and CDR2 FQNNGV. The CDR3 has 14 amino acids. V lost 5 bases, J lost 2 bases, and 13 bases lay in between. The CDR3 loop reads CASSAPGLPYEQYF. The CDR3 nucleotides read TGTGCCAGCAGCGCTCCGGGACTTCCCTACGAGCAGTACTTC.

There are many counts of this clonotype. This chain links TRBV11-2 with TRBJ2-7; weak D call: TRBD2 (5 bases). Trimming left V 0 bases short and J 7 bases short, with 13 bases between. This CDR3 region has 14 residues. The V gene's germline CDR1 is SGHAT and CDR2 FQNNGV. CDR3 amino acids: CASSLEGSPLEQYF. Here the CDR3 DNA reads TGTGCCAGCAGCTTAGAAGGGAGCCCCCTTGAGCAGTACTTC.